This T cell receptor beta chain derives from a study of T cell responses to AZD1222 COVID-19 vaccine. The table came from immunoSEQ multiplex PCR; TCRdb's copy has only in-frame clones and leaves some out. This table holds 150,000 to 200,000 clones, 90% to 95% found once. The CDR3 length is 17 residues. Germline trimming cut 4 bases from V and 4 bases from J; bases unmatched to any gene: 10. Germline V gene data show CDR1 as LNHDA and CDR2 as SQIVND (reference sequence). The rearrangement joins TRBV19 to TRBJ1-2; 12 nucleotides match TRBD1. The receptor comes from an adult who received the AZD1222 COVID-19 vaccine. The sequences come from peripheral blood, collected 28 days after the second AZD1222 dose. The CDR3 spells CASSTPGQGAKGYGYTF. The CDR3 nucleotides read TGTGCCAGTAGTACTCCGGGACAGGGGGCTAAGGGCTATGGCTACACCTTC.